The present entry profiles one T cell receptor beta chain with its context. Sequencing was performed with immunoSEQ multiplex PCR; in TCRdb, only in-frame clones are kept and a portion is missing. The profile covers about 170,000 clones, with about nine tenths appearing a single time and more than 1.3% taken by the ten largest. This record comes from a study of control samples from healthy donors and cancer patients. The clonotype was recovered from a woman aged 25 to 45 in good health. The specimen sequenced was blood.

Here the CDR3 DNA reads TGCGCCAGCAGCCAAAGTAACTATGGCTACACCTTC. Amino acid sequence: CASSQSNYGYTF. This rearrangement joins TRBV4-3 to TRBJ1-2; D is unresolved. V was clipped by 2 bases and J by 1 base, with 2 bases between them. Germline V CDR1 and CDR2: LGHNA, YSLEER. The CDR3 consists of 12 residues.